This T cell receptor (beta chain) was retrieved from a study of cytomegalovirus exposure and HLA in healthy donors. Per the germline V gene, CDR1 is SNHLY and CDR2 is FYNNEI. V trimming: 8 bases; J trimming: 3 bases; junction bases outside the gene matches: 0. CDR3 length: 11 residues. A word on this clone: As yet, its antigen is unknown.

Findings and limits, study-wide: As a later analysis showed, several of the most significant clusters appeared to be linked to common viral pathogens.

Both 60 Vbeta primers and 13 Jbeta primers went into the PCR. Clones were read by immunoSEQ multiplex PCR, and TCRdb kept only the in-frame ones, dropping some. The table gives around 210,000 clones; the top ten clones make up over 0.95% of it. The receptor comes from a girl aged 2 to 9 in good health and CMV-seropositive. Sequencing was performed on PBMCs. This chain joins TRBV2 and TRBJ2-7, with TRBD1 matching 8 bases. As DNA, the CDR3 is TGTGCCAGCGGACAGGGCTACGAGCAGTACTTC. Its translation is CASGQGYEQYF.